These T cell receptor beta chains were read from a single sample in a study of T cells in Graves' hyperthyroidism and ophthalmopathy. MiXCR was run by TCRdb on the multiplex PCR reads, yielding one entry per CDR3 protein. Here the sample spans under 400,000 distinct CDR3 sequences, roughly 15% being singletons. The specimen sequenced was blood. The origin of the receptors is a young man with Graves' hyperthyroidism. Each CDR3 is given with its conserved first and last residue. D genes are given only for firm matches. The size entry is marked missing in some rows and otherwise reads once, few, many or a size class.

j_gene: TRBJ2-1; v_gene: TRBV12-3/TRBV12-4; d_gene: -; abundance: many; CDR3aa: CASSLGRGGSNEQFF; CDR3nt: TGTGCCAGCAGCCTAGGAAGGGGAGGTAGCAATGAGCAGTTCTTC
j_gene: TRBJ2-7; v_gene: TRBV11-3; d_gene: -; abundance: -; CDR3aa: CASSLIFQDHEQYF; CDR3nt: TGTGCCAGCAGTTTGATCTTTCAAGACCACGAGCAGTACTTC
j_gene: TRBJ1-1; v_gene: TRBV30; d_gene: -; abundance: many; CDR3aa: CAWSTGKYTEAFF; CDR3nt: TGTGCCTGGAGTACAGGGAAGTACACTGAAGCTTTCTTT
j_gene: TRBJ2-1; v_gene: TRBV7-8; d_gene: -; abundance: many; CDR3aa: CASSWWGGNEQFF; CDR3nt: TGTGCCAGCAGCTGGTGGGGCGGGAATGAGCAGTTCTTC
j_gene: TRBJ1-2; v_gene: TRBV5-1; d_gene: TRBD1; abundance: -; CDR3aa: CASSPTGAIYGYTF; CDR3nt: TGCGCCAGCAGCCCTACAGGGGCCATCTATGGCTACACCTTC
j_gene: TRBJ2-3; v_gene: TRBV11-2; d_gene: -; abundance: many; CDR3aa: CASSLGLSTDTQYF; CDR3nt: TGTGCCAGCAGCTTAGGACTTAGCACAGATACGCAGTATTTT
j_gene: TRBJ2-7; v_gene: TRBV2; d_gene: TRBD1; abundance: many; CDR3aa: CASSADRPSYEQYF; CDR3nt: TGTGCCAGCAGTGCGGACAGGCCATCCTACGAGCAGTACTTC
j_gene: TRBJ2-4; v_gene: TRBV12-3/TRBV12-4; d_gene: TRBD1; abundance: -; CDR3aa: CASRVGQGKNIQYF; CDR3nt: TGTGCCAGCAGAGTGGGACAGGGGAAAAACATTCAGTACTTC
j_gene: TRBJ2-4; v_gene: TRBV7-8; d_gene: TRBD2; abundance: -; CDR3aa: CASSRRYKLAGGPSQIAKNIQYF; CDR3nt: TGTGCCAGCAGCCGGCGCTATAAACTAGCGGGAGGGCCATCCCAAATAGCCAAAAACATTCAGTACTTC
j_gene: TRBJ2-5; v_gene: TRBV12-3/TRBV12-4; d_gene: -; abundance: many; CDR3aa: CASSLRRSQETQYF; CDR3nt: TGTGCCAGCAGCCTTCGGAGGTCTCAAGAGACCCAGTACTTC
j_gene: TRBJ1-1; v_gene: TRBV6-1; d_gene: -; abundance: few; CDR3aa: CATKIQGRAFF; CDR3nt: TGTGCCACGAAGATCCAGGGGCGGGCTTTCTTT
j_gene: TRBJ2-3; v_gene: TRBV29-1; d_gene: -; abundance: many; CDR3aa: CSVLPSVTDTQYF; CDR3nt: TGCAGCGTTCTGCCTAGCGTTACAGATACGCAGTATTTT
j_gene: TRBJ1-6; v_gene: TRBV18; d_gene: -; abundance: few; CDR3aa: CASGPETANSPLHF; CDR3nt: TGTGCCAGCGGACCGGAGACAGCCAATTCACCCCTCCACTTT
j_gene: TRBJ2-7; v_gene: TRBV6-1; d_gene: TRBD2; abundance: -; CDR3aa: CASSLADDLEQYF; CDR3nt: TGTGCCAGCAGTCTAGCGGACGACTTAGAGCAGTACTTC
j_gene: TRBJ1-1; v_gene: TRBV11-2; d_gene: -; abundance: many; CDR3aa: CASSLLGGDTEAFF; CDR3nt: TGTGCCAGCAGCTTACTTGGTGGGGACACTGAAGCTTTCTTT
j_gene: TRBJ1-2; v_gene: TRBV18; d_gene: -; abundance: many; CDR3aa: CASSPLPQEGYTF; CDR3nt: TGTGCCAGCTCACCTCTACCTCAAGAGGGCTACACCTTC
j_gene: TRBJ1-1; v_gene: TRBV10-3; d_gene: -; abundance: few; CDR3aa: CAISESIRYTEAFF; CDR3nt: TGTGCCATCAGTGAGTCGATTCGGTACACTGAAGCTTTCTTT
j_gene: TRBJ2-3; v_gene: TRBV19; d_gene: TRBD1; abundance: few; CDR3aa: CASSKDQDRGTDTQYF; CDR3nt: TGTGCCAGTAGTAAAGACCAGGACAGGGGCACAGATACGCAGTATTTT
j_gene: TRBJ2-1; v_gene: TRBV10-2; d_gene: TRBD2; abundance: -; CDR3aa: CASSDPLAGPGVGQFF; CDR3nt: TGCGCCAGCAGTGACCCCTTAGCGGGTCCGGGTGTTGGGCAGTTCTTC
j_gene: TRBJ1-5; v_gene: TRBV18; d_gene: TRBD1; abundance: many; CDR3aa: CASSEGTGVRNQPQHF; CDR3nt: TGTGCCAGCTCCGAAGGGACAGGGGTGAGGAATCAGCCCCAGCATTTT
j_gene: TRBJ2-6; v_gene: TRBV7-3; d_gene: -; abundance: few; CDR3aa: CASSLGRAGANVLTF; CDR3nt: TGTGCCAGCAGCTTAGGCAGGGCTGGGGCCAACGTCCTGACTTTC
j_gene: TRBJ2-3; v_gene: TRBV7-3; d_gene: -; abundance: many; CDR3aa: CASSLGFTDTQYF; CDR3nt: TGTGCCAGCTCACTAGGGTTCACAGATACGCAGTATTTT
j_gene: TRBJ2-7; v_gene: TRBV11-2; d_gene: TRBD1; abundance: -; CDR3aa: CASSLIGTGPVYEQYF; CDR3nt: TGTGCCAGCAGCTTGATCGGGACAGGTCCTGTCTACGAGCAGTACTTC
j_gene: TRBJ2-4; v_gene: TRBV18; d_gene: TRBD1; abundance: many; CDR3aa: CASSVTGTKNIQYF; CDR3nt: TGTGCCAGCTCCGTGACAGGGACCAAAAACATTCAGTACTTC
j_gene: TRBJ1-6; v_gene: TRBV28; d_gene: -; abundance: -; CDR3aa: CASSLLGLSSSYNSPLHF; CDR3nt: TGTGCCAGCAGTCTCCTCGGACTTTCGAGCTCCTATAATTCACCCCTCCACTTT
j_gene: TRBJ1-5; v_gene: TRBV2; d_gene: -; abundance: many; CDR3aa: CASSRSRGNQPQHF; CDR3nt: TGTGCCAGCAGTCGATCTAGGGGAAATCAGCCCCAGCATTTT
j_gene: TRBJ1-2; v_gene: TRBV29-1; d_gene: TRBD1; abundance: few; CDR3aa: CSANRGDYGYTF; CDR3nt: TGCAGCGCCAACAGGGGTGACTATGGCTACACCTTC
j_gene: TRBJ1-1; v_gene: TRBV4-1; d_gene: -; abundance: few; CDR3aa: CASSQATGTEAFF; CDR3nt: TGCGCCAGCAGCCAAGCAACGGGCACTGAAGCTTTCTTT
j_gene: TRBJ1-4; v_gene: TRBV15; d_gene: -; abundance: once; CDR3aa: CATSRVRNEKLFF; CDR3nt: TGTGCCACCAGCAGAGTCCGTAATGAAAAACTGTTTTTT
j_gene: TRBJ2-4; v_gene: TRBV28; d_gene: TRBD2; abundance: -; CDR3aa: CASSPPGGGPGNIQYF; CDR3nt: TGTGCCAGCAGTCCCCCGGGGGGAGGGCCGGGAAACATTCAGTACTTC
j_gene: TRBJ1-6; v_gene: TRBV6-1; d_gene: -; abundance: few; CDR3aa: CATDHTSPLHF; CDR3nt: TGTGCCACCGACCATACGTCACCCCTCCACTTT
j_gene: TRBJ2-6; v_gene: TRBV30; d_gene: -; abundance: -; CDR3aa: CAQTRLPIWGANVLTF; CDR3nt: TGTGCACAAACCAGGCTTCCTATCTGGGGGGCCAACGTCCTGACTTTC
j_gene: TRBJ2-5; v_gene: TRBV3-1; d_gene: -; abundance: -; CDR3aa: CASSEGEGARETRYF; CDR3nt: TGCGCCAGCAGTGAGGGGGAGGGGGCCAGGGAGACCCGGTACTTC
j_gene: TRBJ1-5; v_gene: TRBV9; d_gene: -; abundance: -; CDR3aa: CASSVGGATNQPQHF; CDR3nt: TGTGCCAGCAGCGTAGGGGGGGCAACCAATCAGCCCCAGCATTTT
j_gene: TRBJ2-2; v_gene: TRBV7-2; d_gene: -; abundance: -; CDR3aa: CASSLIDSPTGELFF; CDR3nt: TGTGCTAGCAGCTTAATAGATAGTCCGACCGGGGAGCTGTTTTTT
j_gene: TRBJ2-7; v_gene: TRBV20-1; d_gene: -; abundance: many; CDR3aa: CSARDPQRDEQYF; CDR3nt: TGCAGTGCTAGGGACCCCCAGAGAGACGAGCAGTACTTC